This T cell receptor (beta chain) was sequenced for a study of vaccination effects on CD4 cells after COVID-19. Profiled with immunoSEQ multiplex PCR; TCRdb holds only in-frame clones, not every one. This table has about 15,000 clones, 60% to 80% appearing once. CDR1 SNHLY and CDR2 FYNNEI come from the germline V gene. V lost 4 bases and J lost 7, with 8 bases in between. The CDR3 has 13 residues. ViraFEST assay sequencing came after antigen-specific CD4+ T cells were expanded with viral peptide pools. Researchers isolated CD4+ T cells once 9 to 11 days of culture had elapsed. Participants completed two doses of the BNT162b2 or mRNA-1273 vaccine. Cultures got half-medium changes with IL-2 on days 3 and 7. In regard to this clone: Antigen specificity is unknown.

Source: CD4+ T cells from PBMCs cultured with HCoV-NL63 spike peptides, taken after COVID-19 vaccination. The chain links TRBV2 to TRBJ1-6; D gene uncertain. This sequence was found in a human donor who received a COVID-19 vaccine. CDR3 residues: CASSVDKNSPLHF. In DNA form, the CDR3 reads TGTGCCAGCAGTGTAGATAAAAATTCACCCCTCCACTTT. Supplemented by reference TRBV2 and TRBJ1-6, the full variable domain reads EPEVTQTPSHQVTQMGQEVILRCVPISNHLYFYWYRQILGQKVEFLVSFYNNEISEKSEIFDDQFSVERPDGSNFTLKIRSTKLEDSAMYFCASSVDKNSPLHFGNGTRLTVT.